This entry concerns a single TCR beta chain. Its cognate antigen is unknown. This specimen belongs to a study of vaccination and CD4 T cells after COVID-19. The germline gives CDR1 LNHDA, CDR2 SQIVND (reference sequence). V was cut by 5 bases and J by 3 bases, with 7 bases left in between. The CDR3 has 12 amino acids. The treatment denotes: roughly 10-day PBMC culture with coronavirus spike peptide pools or control peptides (ViraFEST assay). The Oncomine TCR Beta short-read assay generated sequence data from the DNA of cultured CD4+ T cells. TCRdb called the PCR reads again in MiXCR, with one record for every CDR3 protein. The repertoire includes around 12,000 distinct CDR3 sequences, around 77% of them detected once, and 20% to 25% sits in the top ten.

This clonotype was obtained from a human donor who had recovered from COVID-19. The sequenced sample was CD4+ T cells from blood, cultured in vitro. This chain joins TRBV19 and TRBJ1-2; D is unclear. The CDR3 reads CASSVAYYGYTF. The DNA of the CDR3 is TGTGCCAGTAGTGTAGCCTACTATGGCTACACCTTC. Based on the CDR3 plus reference TRBV19 and TRBJ1-2, the full variable domain is DGGITQSPKYLFRKEGQNVTLSCEQNLNHDAMYWYRQDPGQGLRLIYYSQIVNDFQKGDIAEGYSVSREKKESFPLTVTSAQKNPTAFYLCASSVAYYGYTFGSGTRLTVV.